The 13 T cell receptor beta chains below come from one sample, sequenced in a study of spatial heterogeneity in lung cancer. No antigen has been identified for these receptors. Specified time point: sample taken at primary tumor resection. TCRdb independently ran MiXCR on the 5' RACE reads; one entry per CDR3 protein. Here the sample spans around 18,000 distinct CDR3 sequences, roughly 5.8% being singletons. Study results and limitations: Tumors with more nonsynonymous mutations had more expanded intratumoral alpha and beta TCRs.

Source: lung tumor tissue, taken at surgery. All receptors come from a female donor with early-stage non-small cell lung cancer.

As concerns this clonotype: This beta chain slipped into a library made for alpha chains as a stray read, so its size is not meaningful. This chain connects TRBV6-2 or TRBV6-3 to TRBJ2-5, with D perhaps being TRBD1 or TRBD2 (5 bases each). The CDR3 loop spans 13 amino acids. Between the trimmed V and J ends, which lost 2 bases and 5 bases, there was a span of 9 bases. The germline V gene encodes CDR1 MNHEY and CDR2 SVGEGT. CDR3 residues: CASSYLGTETQYF. In nucleotides, the CDR3 is TGTGCCAGCAGTTACCTGGGGACCGAGACCCAGTACTTC.

Ten or more counts support this clonotype. Within a library made for alpha chains, this beta chain is off target, and its count is uninformative. The CDR3 spells CASSYAGELFF. For the CDR3, the DNA is TGTGCCAGCAGTTACGCCGGGGAGCTGTTTTTT. The genes are TRBV6-5 and TRBJ2-2, with unresolved D. This CDR3 is 11 amino acids long. Germline lookup yields CDR1 MNHEY and CDR2 SVGAGI. Trimming cost V 2 bases and J 6 bases, with 1 base left between them.

About this clonotype: This may be a read error: a much more frequent sequence differs by one nucleotide. This beta chain lies outside the target of a library built for alpha chains; its clone size means little. V usage is TRBV2 and J usage is TRBJ2-5; no definite D call. Germline V lookup: CDR1 SNHLY, CDR2 FYNNEI. Trimming shortened V by 8 bases and J by 1 base, and 11 bases separated the two germline ends. This CDR3 has 13 amino acids. CDR3 in amino acids: CASGLNFQETQYF. In nucleotides, the CDR3 is TGTGCCAGCGGATTGAATTTCCAAGAGACCCAGTACTTC.

At least ten counts were recorded for this clonotype. This beta chain lies outside the target of a library built for alpha chains; its clone size means little. The CDR3, as DNA: TGTGCCAGCAGGGGCTACCTCTCGGGCGAGCAGTACTTC. Its protein is CASRGYLSGEQYF. The chain is built from TRBV12-3 or TRBV12-4 and TRBJ2-7; unclear D gene. V gave up 6 bases and J gave up 6 bases, with 15 bases separating them. The CDR3 has 13 residues.

This clonotype appeared many times. Since it is a stray read in a library aimed at alpha chains, this beta chain has a size that is not meaningful. The chain links TRBV5-4 to TRBJ2-5, with 12 nucleotides matching TRBD2. V shed 1 base, J shed 3 bases, and the junction held 1 base outside the gene matches. The CDR3 is made up of 15 amino acids. Looked up from germline, CDR1 is SGHNT and CDR2 is YYREEE (reference sequence). As DNA, the CDR3 is TGTGCCAGCAGCTTGAGACTAGCGGGGGAAGAGACCCAGTACTTC. Encoded protein: CASSLRLAGEETQYF.

This clonotype has ten or more counts. Because the library targeted alpha chains, this beta chain is an off-target read whose size means little. V and J are TRBV27 and TRBJ2-7, with TRBD2 as a possible D gene (6 bases). V lost 6 bases to trimming and J lost 2 bases, with 20 bases between them. The CDR3 runs 16 residues. Germline CDR1 and CDR2: MNHEY and SMNVEV (reference sequence). The CDR3 loop is CASRHPGGSRAYEQYF. CDR3 nucleotide sequence: TGTGCCAGCAGGCACCCCGGGGGAAGTAGGGCCTACGAGCAGTACTTC.

This clonotype has just a few counts. As an off-target read in a library built for alpha chains, this beta chain has a frequency of little significance. The chain joins TRBV20-1 to TRBJ2-1; 7 nucleotides align to TRBD2. Germline CDR1 DFQATT, CDR2 SNEGSKA (reference sequence). This CDR3 has 19 residues. The trim removed 1 base at V and 0 bases at J, leaving 15 bases unmatched. The CDR3 DNA follows: TGCAGTGCTAGAGGCGCCGGGGGGAGGGTCCCTGACTCCTACAATGAGCAGTTCTTC. Amino acids: CSARGAGGRVPDSYNEQFF.

With regard to this clonotype: Within a library made for alpha chains, this beta chain is off target, and its count is uninformative. The chain uses TRBV18 and TRBJ2-3; D is undetermined. The germline V and J ends were trimmed by 3 bases and 4 bases, with 14 bases remaining between them. The CDR3 has 15 residues. The germline V gene encodes CDR1 KGHSH and CDR2 LQKENI. CDR3 in DNA: TGTGCCAGCTCACCCAGGTCATTCGGTTCAGATACGCAGTATTTT. This gives the protein CASSPRSFGSDTQYF.

This clonotype was found a few times. The library was prepared for alpha chains; this beta chain is a stray read, so its frequency means little. This chain uses TRBV18 with TRBJ1-1; weak D call: TRBD1 (5 bases). This CDR3 contains 15 residues. The germline V gene has CDR1 KGHSH and CDR2 LQKENI. Trimming removed 1 base from V and 0 bases from J, with 9 bases in between. CDR3 nucleotides: TGTGCCAGCTCACCACTGGTGACAGTGAACACTGAAGCTTTCTTT. Translation: CASSPLVTVNTEAFF.

Remarks on this clonotype: Little can be read into the size of this beta chain, an off-target read in a library designed for alpha chains. The rearrangement links TRBV20-1 to TRBJ1-1, with 7 positions matching TRBD1. The V gene's germline CDR1 is DFQATT and CDR2 SNEGSKA (reference sequence). The V gene end was trimmed by 0 bases and the J gene end by 4 bases; junction bases not matched to a gene: 5. The CDR3 is 14 residues long. The CDR3 region is CSAREPTGFTEAFF. In DNA form, the CDR3 reads TGCAGTGCTAGAGAGCCGACAGGGTTCACTGAAGCTTTCTTT.

This clonotype was picked up many times. This beta chain was picked up by a library intended for alpha chains and is off target, so its count carries little meaning. The chain combines TRBV18 with TRBJ1-6; TRBD1 might be the D (6 bases). Per germline, CDR1 KGHSH and CDR2 LQKENI. Trimming removed 8 bases at V and 8 bases at J, with 16 bases between. This CDR3 has 14 amino acids. CDR3 coding DNA: TGTGCCAGCCAGATTGGGTCAGGGGATTCACCCCTCCACTTT. Its translation: CASQIGSGDSPLHF.

This clonotype was counted at least ten times. This beta chain was picked up by a library intended for alpha chains and is off target, so its count carries little meaning. The rearrangement links TRBV7-9 to TRBJ2-2; D remains ambiguous. V shed 5 bases and J shed 4 bases, with 14 bases lying between them. This CDR3 has 15 amino acids. Germline-derived CDR1 and CDR2 are SEHNR and FQNEAQ (reference sequence). The DNA for the CDR3 is TGTGCCAGCAGCCCCCTCGGGCAGTCCACCGGGGAGCTGTTTTTT. It translates to CASSPLGQSTGELFF.

Within the sample, this clonotype is medium-sized. The library was prepared for alpha chains; this beta chain is a stray read, so its frequency means little. The chain employs TRBV29-1 and TRBJ2-5; D is ambiguous. The CDR3 has 14 amino acids. V was clipped by 4 bases and J by 1 base, with 13 bases between them. CDR1 is SQVTM and CDR2 is ANQGSEA in the germline V gene. The CDR3 DNA is TGCAGCGTTGGTAGCTTGAGATTCCAAGAGACCCAGTACTTC. As protein: CSVGSLRFQETQYF.